One and the same sample provided the 2 T cell receptor beta chains below, sequenced in a study of T-cell memory formation after mild COVID-19. TCRdb independently ran MiXCR on the 5' RACE reads; one entry per CDR3 protein. This table holds 280,000 or so distinct CDR3 sequences, 8.2% found once. The sequencing sample was made of PBMCs or a T cell subset sorted from them (not recorded which). The receptors were sampled from a man younger than 30 who had mild COVID-19 (a few samples of this study predate the infection). Cell type and time point are not known.

This clonotype occurred many times. The chain recombines TRBV15 with TRBJ2-3, with D perhaps being TRBD1 or TRBD2 (5 bases each). Trimming removed 1 base at V and 0 bases at J, with 5 bases between. The germline V gene has CDR1 LNHNV and CDR2 YYDKDF (reference sequence). The CDR3 sequence is 14 residues long. CDR3 DNA: TGTGCCACCAGCAGAGGGGACAGCACAGATACGCAGTATTTT. Its translation is CATSRGDSTDTQYF.

This clonotype was seen only a few times. This chain links TRBV11-2 with TRBJ2-3, with TRBD2 identical over 8 bases. The CDR3 has 18 amino acids. With V trimmed by 4 bases and J by 2 bases, 14 bases remained unmatched. The germline CDR1 and CDR2 sequences are SGHAT and FQNNGV. DNA of the CDR3: TGTGCCAGCAGCTCCCCCACGGATAGCGGGGTGCCCACAGATACGCAGTATTTT. Encoded protein: CASSSPTDSGVPTDTQYF.